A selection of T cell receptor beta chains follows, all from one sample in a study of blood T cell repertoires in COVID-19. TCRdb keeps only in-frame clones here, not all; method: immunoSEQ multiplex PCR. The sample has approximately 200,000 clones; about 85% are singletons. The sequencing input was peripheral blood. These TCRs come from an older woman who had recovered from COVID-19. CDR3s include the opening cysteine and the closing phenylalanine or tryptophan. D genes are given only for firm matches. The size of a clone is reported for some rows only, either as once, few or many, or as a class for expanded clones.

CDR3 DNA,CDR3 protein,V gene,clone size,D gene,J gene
TGTGCCAGCAGCCAAGAACTAGCGGCCGGCACAGATACGCAGTATTTT,CASSQELAAGTDTQYF,TRBV3-1/TRBV3-2,.,TRBD2,TRBJ2-3
TGTGCCAGCAGCTTAGATGTAAGCCGCACAGATACGCAGTATTTT,CASSLDVSRTDTQYF,TRBV7-2,.,.,TRBJ2-3
TGTGCCAGCAGCCCTGCTCCGGGACAGGGAAGGGGAGATGAAAAACTGTTTTTT,CASSPAPGQGRGDEKLFF,TRBV7-8,.,TRBD1,TRBJ1-4
TGTGCCAGCAGCCCGCGGGGGTTGGAGGAGACCCAGTACTTC,CASSPRGLEETQYF,TRBV3-1/TRBV3-2,.,TRBD2,TRBJ2-5
TGTGCCAGCAGTCCCCGGGACAGGGGAATTTCACCCCTCCACTTT,CASSPRDRGISPLHF,TRBV2,.,TRBD1,TRBJ1-6
TGTGCCAGCAGACTATATCAAGAGACCCAGTACTTC,CASRLYQETQYF,TRBV2,few,.,TRBJ2-5
TGTGCCAGCAGCTTGGGAGTGAGCTATGGCTACACCTTC,CASSLGVSYGYTF,TRBV5-6,.,.,TRBJ1-2
TGTGCCAGCAGCCCCCAATTCTTC,CASSPQFF,TRBV7-9,.,.,TRBJ2-1
TGTGCTAGTGGCCCTAATTTCCCCTACAATGAGCAGTTCTTC,CASGPNFPYNEQFF,TRBV12-5,.,.,TRBJ2-1
TGCGCCAGCAGCTTGGCCCCTACAGATACGCAGTATTTT,CASSLAPTDTQYF,TRBV5-1,.,.,TRBJ2-3
TGTGCCAGCAGTGACCTGGGACAGAACACAGATACGCAGTATTTT,CASSDLGQNTDTQYF,TRBV2,.,TRBD1,TRBJ2-3
TGTGCCACCGCGCCTCGGGCAGGGGGAATGGGCACTGAAGCTTTCTTT,CATAPRAGGMGTEAFF,TRBV7-8,.,TRBD1,TRBJ1-1
TGTGCCAGCAGTTTATCGCCCCTCGTCCCGGGTTATCCCTCCTACGAGCAGTACTTC,CASSLSPLVPGYPSYEQYF,TRBV27,.,.,TRBJ2-7
TGTGCCAGCAGTTACTCGCAGGAAGAGCCCCAGCATTTT,CASSYSQEEPQHF,TRBV6-7,.,.,TRBJ1-5
TGTGCCAGCAGCCGCCAGGACAGAAACTATGGCTACACCTTC,CASSRQDRNYGYTF,TRBV4-2,.,.,TRBJ1-2
TGTGCCAGCATCTCTCCCGGGGGGCAAAGAGGCTACACCTTC,CASISPGGQRGYTF,TRBV6-5,.,.,TRBJ1-2
TGCGCCAGCAGCCAAGATGGAGGGAACTATGGCTACACCTTC,CASSQDGGNYGYTF,TRBV4-3,.,.,TRBJ1-2
TGTGCCAGCAGCCAAGATCAAGGGGGCGAGGATGCTTTCTTT,CASSQDQGGEDAFF,TRBV3-1/TRBV3-2,.,TRBD1,TRBJ1-1
TGTGCCATCAGTAGGGAAGGTCAGGGGGCAGGCGATACGCAGTATTTT,CAISREGQGAGDTQYF,TRBV10-3,.,TRBD1,TRBJ2-3
TGTGCCAGCAGTTCCCTACTCCGGAACACTGAAGCTTTCTTT,CASSSLLRNTEAFF,TRBV27,.,.,TRBJ1-1
TGTGCCAGCAAGAGGGACAGGGCCTCCTACGAGCAGTACTTC,CASKRDRASYEQYF,TRBV2,.,TRBD1,TRBJ2-7
TGCAGCGGAGGACACCGGAACACTGAAGCTTTCTTT,CSGGHRNTEAFF,TRBV29-1,.,.,TRBJ1-1
TGCGCCAGCAGCTTCTCTAGCGGCGGAGAAGAGACCCAGTACTTC,CASSFSSGGEETQYF,TRBV5-1,.,TRBD2,TRBJ2-5
TGTGCCAGTAGTCCCAGTAGCGGGGGGGCTGGTGAGCAGTTCTTC,CASSPSSGGAGEQFF,TRBV19,.,TRBD2,TRBJ2-1
TGTGCCAGCAGCCCAGGACTAGGAAATGAGCAGTTCTTC,CASSPGLGNEQFF,TRBV5-6,once,TRBD2,TRBJ2-1
TGTGCCAGCAACCTAGGACAGGGCGGTAGTTACGAGCAGTACTTC,CASNLGQGGSYEQYF,TRBV7-9,few,TRBD1,TRBJ2-7
TGTGCCAGCAGCCACGGAGCCTCTGGGGCCAACGTCCTGACTTTC,CASSHGASGANVLTF,TRBV9,.,.,TRBJ2-6
TGCGCCAGCAGCCAGGAACACAGGCTCACCTACGAGCAGTACTTC,CASSQEHRLTYEQYF,TRBV4-1,.,.,TRBJ2-7
TGCAGTGCTGGACTTAATGAAAAACTGTTTTTT,CSAGLNEKLFF,TRBV20-1,.,.,TRBJ1-4
TGTGCCAGCAGCCCCTGGGGGACAGTCAACATTCAGTACTTC,CASSPWGTVNIQYF,TRBV3-1/TRBV3-2,.,TRBD1,TRBJ2-4
TGTGCCAGCAGCGCGCGAACAGGCCAGCTGTTTTTT,CASSARTGQLFF,TRBV9,.,.,TRBJ2-2
TGTGCCAGCAGTTACTCGAGGTGGGACAGGGTCACTGAAGCTTTCTTT,CASSYSRWDRVTEAFF,TRBV6-6,.,TRBD1,TRBJ1-1
TGTGCCAGCAGCCCCGGGACAGGGCAAAACTATGGCTACACCTTC,CASSPGTGQNYGYTF,TRBV7-8,once,TRBD1,TRBJ1-2
TGTGCCAGCAGCTTAGGAGGTCCTTTTGTTTCCTATAATTCACCCCTCCACTTT,CASSLGGPFVSYNSPLHF,TRBV7-9,.,.,TRBJ1-6
TGTGCCAGCAGCCATGGCAGTAGCAATGAAAAACTGTTTTTT,CASSHGSSNEKLFF,TRBV5-5,.,.,TRBJ1-4
TGTGCCAGCAGCGGACGGACATTAGGGGTCGCCGGGGAGCTGTTTTTT,CASSGRTLGVAGELFF,TRBV7-8,.,.,TRBJ2-2
TGTGCCTGGAGCGGGACAGGGGATAGTCGAGGCTACACCTTC,CAWSGTGDSRGYTF,TRBV30,.,TRBD1,TRBJ1-2
TGTGCCAGCAGCATGGACAGAGACAATGAGCAGTTCTTC,CASSMDRDNEQFF,TRBV7-3,.,.,TRBJ2-1
TGTGCCAGCAGTGAATATGAGGATAACTATGGCTACACCTTC,CASSEYEDNYGYTF,TRBV25-1,.,.,TRBJ1-2
TGTGCCAGCAGTAGGGGGAACACCGGGGAGCTGTTTTTT,CASSRGNTGELFF,TRBV2,.,.,TRBJ2-2
TGTGCCAGCAGCCCGGGACAGAATCCTTTTAATGAGCAGTTCTTC,CASSPGQNPFNEQFF,TRBV14,once,TRBD1,TRBJ2-1
TGTGCCAGCTTAAGGACAGGAAACACTGAAGCTTTCTTT,CASLRTGNTEAFF,TRBV6-5,.,TRBD1,TRBJ1-1
TGTGCCAGCAGAGAGAGTTCTGGGGCCAACGTCCTGACTTTC,CASRESSGANVLTF,TRBV2,.,.,TRBJ2-6
TGTGCCAGCAGGCCGGGACAGGAAAATGATGGCTACACCTTC,CASRPGQENDGYTF,TRBV7-2,.,TRBD1,TRBJ1-2
TGTGCCAGCAGTGTGTTCGCCGGGTTCTCTGGCGAGCAGTACTTC,CASSVFAGFSGEQYF,TRBV2,once,.,TRBJ2-7
TGTGCCAGCAGCGACGGGGGGGGCTCCTACAATGAGCAGTTCTTC,CASSDGGGSYNEQFF,TRBV3-1/TRBV3-2,.,TRBD2,TRBJ2-1
TGTGCCAGCAGCTTAGTCAGTCCGGAGGCGGAGACCCAGTACTTC,CASSLVSPEAETQYF,TRBV7-9,.,.,TRBJ2-5
TGTGCCAGTAGTATCGAGGGACAGGGCTCTCAGCCCCAGCATTTT,CASSIEGQGSQPQHF,TRBV19,.,TRBD1,TRBJ1-5
TGTGCCAGCAGCCTACAGGGTTGGACCGGGGAGCTGTTTTTT,CASSLQGWTGELFF,TRBV14,few,.,TRBJ2-2
TGTGCCAGCAGCTCGGGGGTGAGCACAGATACGCAGTATTTT,CASSSGVSTDTQYF,TRBV7-8,once,.,TRBJ2-3